This TCR beta chain was identified during a study of preoperative IRX-2 immunotherapy in early breast cancer. Germline loops: CDR1 LNHDA, CDR2 SQIVND (reference sequence). J gave up 1 base and V 7 bases, and 7 bases lay outside the gene matches. The CDR3 consists of 15 residues. The data were produced by immunoSEQ multiplex PCR, yet TCRdb's version contains in-frame clones alone and is incomplete. The table includes under 50,000 clones, 82% detected once. The treatment denotes: preoperative locoregional IRX-2 cytokine immunotherapy. Samples came from a phase Ib trial of preoperative locoregional IRX-2 cytokine immunotherapy.

The material was lymph node tissue, obtained after IRX-2 immunotherapy. This chain links TRBV19 with TRBJ1-1, with 9 bases lining up with TRBD1. The TCR was taken from a human donor with breast cancer. The CDR3 DNA is TGTGCCAGTAACCCCATGACAGGGGGGAACACTGAAGCTTTCTTT. The encoded protein is CASNPMTGGNTEAFF.